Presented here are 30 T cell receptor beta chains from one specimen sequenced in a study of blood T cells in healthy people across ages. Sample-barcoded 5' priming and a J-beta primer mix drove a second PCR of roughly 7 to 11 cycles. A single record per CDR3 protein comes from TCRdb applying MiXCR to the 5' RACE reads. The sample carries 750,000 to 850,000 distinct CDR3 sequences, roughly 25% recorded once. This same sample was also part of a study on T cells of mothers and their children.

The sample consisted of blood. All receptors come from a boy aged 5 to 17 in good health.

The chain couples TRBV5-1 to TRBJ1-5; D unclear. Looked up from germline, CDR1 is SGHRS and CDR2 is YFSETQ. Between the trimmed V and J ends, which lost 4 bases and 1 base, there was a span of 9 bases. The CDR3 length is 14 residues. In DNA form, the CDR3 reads TGCGCCAGCAGCCCCTCACCGAGCAATCAGCCCCAGCATTTT. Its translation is CASSPSPSNQPQHF. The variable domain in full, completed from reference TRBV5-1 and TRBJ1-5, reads KAGVTQTPRYLIKTRGQQVTLSCSPISGHRSVSWYQQTPGQGLQFLFEYFSETQRNKGNFPGRFSGRQFSNSRSEMNVSTLELGDSALYLCASSPSPSNQPQHFGDGTRLSIL.

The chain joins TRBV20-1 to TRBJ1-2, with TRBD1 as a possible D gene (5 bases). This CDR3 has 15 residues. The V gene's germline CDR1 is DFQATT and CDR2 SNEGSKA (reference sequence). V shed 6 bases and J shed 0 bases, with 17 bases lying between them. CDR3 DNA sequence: TGCAGTGCCCGAAACCGGGACGGTCCTAACTATGGCTACACCTTC. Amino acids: CSARNRDGPNYGYTF.

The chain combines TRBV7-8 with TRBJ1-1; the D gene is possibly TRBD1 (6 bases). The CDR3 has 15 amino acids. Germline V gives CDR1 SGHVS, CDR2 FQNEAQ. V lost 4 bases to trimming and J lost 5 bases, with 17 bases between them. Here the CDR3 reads CASSSGPERGTEAFF. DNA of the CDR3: TGTGCCAGCAGCTCAGGACCCGAAAGGGGGACTGAAGCTTTCTTT. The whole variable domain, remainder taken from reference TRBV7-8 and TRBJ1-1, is GAGVSQSPRYKVAKRGQDVALRCDPISGHVSLFWYQQALGQGPEFLTYFQNEAQLDKSGLPSDRFFAERPEGSVSTLKIQRTQQEDSAVYLCASSSGPERGTEAFFGQGTRLTVV.

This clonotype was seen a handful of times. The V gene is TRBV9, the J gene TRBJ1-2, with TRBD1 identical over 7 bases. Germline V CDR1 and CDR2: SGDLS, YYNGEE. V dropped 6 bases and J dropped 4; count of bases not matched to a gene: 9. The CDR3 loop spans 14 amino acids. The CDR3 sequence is CASNERGQGYGYTF. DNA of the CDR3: TGTGCCAGCAACGAGAGGGGGCAGGGCTATGGCTACACCTTC.

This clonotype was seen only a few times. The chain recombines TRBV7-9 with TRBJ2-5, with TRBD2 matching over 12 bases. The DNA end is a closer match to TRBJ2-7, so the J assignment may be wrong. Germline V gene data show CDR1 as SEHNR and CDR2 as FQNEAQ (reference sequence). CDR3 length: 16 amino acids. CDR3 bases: TGTGCCAGCAGCTCAGGGAGACTAGCGGGAGATTACGAGCAGTACTTC. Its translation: CASSSGRLAGDYEQYF.

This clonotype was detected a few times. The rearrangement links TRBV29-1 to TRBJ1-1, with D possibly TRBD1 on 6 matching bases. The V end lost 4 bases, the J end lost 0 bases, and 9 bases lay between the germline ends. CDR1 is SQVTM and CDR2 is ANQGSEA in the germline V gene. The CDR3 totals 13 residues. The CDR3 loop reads CSVVGHLNTEAFF. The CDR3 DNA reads TGCAGCGTTGTGGGACACCTGAACACTGAAGCTTTCTTT.

The CDR3: CSVQLAGRYEQYF. The CDR3 DNA follows: TGCAGCGTACAACTAGCGGGGCGTTACGAGCAGTACTTC. This chain connects TRBV29-1 to TRBJ2-7; TRBD2 agrees at 10 bases. The CDR3 covers 13 residues. CDR1 and CDR2 from the germline V gene are SQVTM and ANQGSEA. The V segment lost 6 bases and the J segment 4 bases; nucleotides outside the gene matches: 6.

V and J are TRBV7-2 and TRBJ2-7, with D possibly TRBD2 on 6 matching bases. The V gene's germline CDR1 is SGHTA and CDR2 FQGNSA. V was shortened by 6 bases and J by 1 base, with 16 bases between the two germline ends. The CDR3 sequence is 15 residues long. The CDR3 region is CASSEGGFPSYEQYF. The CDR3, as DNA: TGTGCCAGCAGTGAAGGAGGGTTCCCTTCCTACGAGCAGTACTTC.

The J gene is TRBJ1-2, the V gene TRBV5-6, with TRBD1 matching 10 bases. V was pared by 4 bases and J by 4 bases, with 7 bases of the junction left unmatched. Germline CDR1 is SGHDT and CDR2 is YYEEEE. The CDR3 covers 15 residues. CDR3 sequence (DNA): TGTGCCAGCAGCAGGTGGACAGGGGGTGGCTATGGCTACACCTTC. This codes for CASSRWTGGGYGYTF.

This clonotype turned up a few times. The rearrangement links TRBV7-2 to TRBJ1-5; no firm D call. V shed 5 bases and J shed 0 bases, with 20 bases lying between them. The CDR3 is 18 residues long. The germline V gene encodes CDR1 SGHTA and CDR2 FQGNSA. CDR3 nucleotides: TGTGCCAGCAGCCACACCTTGCGGACCGGAGATAGCAATCAGCCCCAGCATTTT. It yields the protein CASSHTLRTGDSNQPQHF.

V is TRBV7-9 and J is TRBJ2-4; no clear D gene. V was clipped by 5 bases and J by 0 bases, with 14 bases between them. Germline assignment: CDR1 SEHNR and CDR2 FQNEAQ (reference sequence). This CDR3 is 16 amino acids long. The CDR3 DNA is TGTGCCAGCAGCCCGGGTGCAGAGCTAGCCAAAAACATTCAGTACTTC. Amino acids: CASSPGAELAKNIQYF.

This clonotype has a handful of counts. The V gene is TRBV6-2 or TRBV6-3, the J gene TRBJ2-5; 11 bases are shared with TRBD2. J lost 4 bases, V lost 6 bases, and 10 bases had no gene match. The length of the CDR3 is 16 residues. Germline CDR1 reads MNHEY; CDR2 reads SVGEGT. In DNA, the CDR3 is TGTGCCAGCAGCCTTCTAGCGGGAGGCTTTGGAGAGACCCAGTACTTC. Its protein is CASSLLAGGFGETQYF.

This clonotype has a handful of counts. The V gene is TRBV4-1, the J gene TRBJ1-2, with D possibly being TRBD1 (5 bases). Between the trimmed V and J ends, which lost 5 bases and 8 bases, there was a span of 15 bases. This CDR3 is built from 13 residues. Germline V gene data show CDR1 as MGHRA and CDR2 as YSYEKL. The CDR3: CASSSAGTLGYTF. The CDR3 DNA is TGCGCCAGCAGCTCCGCCGGGACGCTAGGCTACACCTTC.

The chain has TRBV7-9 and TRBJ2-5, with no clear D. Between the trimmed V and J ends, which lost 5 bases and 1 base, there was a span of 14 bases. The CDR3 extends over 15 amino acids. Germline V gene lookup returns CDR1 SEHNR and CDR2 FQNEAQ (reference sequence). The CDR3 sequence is CASSLTTDTQETQYF. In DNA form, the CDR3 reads TGTGCCAGCAGCCTGACAACTGACACCCAAGAGACCCAGTACTTC. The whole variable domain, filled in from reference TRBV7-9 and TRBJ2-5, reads DTGVSQNPRHKITKRGQNVTFRCDPISEHNRLYWYRQTLGQGPEFLTYFQNEAQLEKSRLLSDRFSAERPKGSFSTLEIQRTEQGDSAMYLCASSLTTDTQETQYFGPGTRLLVL.

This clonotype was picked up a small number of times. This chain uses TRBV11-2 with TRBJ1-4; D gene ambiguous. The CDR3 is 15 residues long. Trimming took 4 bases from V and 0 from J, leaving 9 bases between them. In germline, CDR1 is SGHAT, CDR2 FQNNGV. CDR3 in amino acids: CASSSQYATNEKLFF. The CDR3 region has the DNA TGTGCCAGCAGCTCCCAATATGCAACTAATGAAAAACTGTTTTTT.

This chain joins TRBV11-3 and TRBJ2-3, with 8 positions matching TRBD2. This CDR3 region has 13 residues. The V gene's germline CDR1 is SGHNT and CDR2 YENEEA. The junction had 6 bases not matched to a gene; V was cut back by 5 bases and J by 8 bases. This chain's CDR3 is CASSPARGGTQYF. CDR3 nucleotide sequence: TGTGCCAGCAGCCCAGCACGGGGGGGTACGCAGTATTTT.

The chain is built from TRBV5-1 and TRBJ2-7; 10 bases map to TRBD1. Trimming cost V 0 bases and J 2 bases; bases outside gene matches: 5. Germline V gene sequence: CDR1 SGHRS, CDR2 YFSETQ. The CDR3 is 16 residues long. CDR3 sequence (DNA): TGCGCCAGCAGCTTGGGGGTCGGGACAGGGGCCTACGAGCAGTACTTC. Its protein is CASSLGVGTGAYEQYF.

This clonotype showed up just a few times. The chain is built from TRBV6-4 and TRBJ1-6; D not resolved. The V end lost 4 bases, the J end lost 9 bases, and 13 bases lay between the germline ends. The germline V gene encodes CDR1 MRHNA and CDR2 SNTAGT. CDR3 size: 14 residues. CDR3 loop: CASSASGFGSPLHF. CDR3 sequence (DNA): TGTGCCAGCAGTGCGTCAGGATTTGGTTCACCCCTCCACTTT.

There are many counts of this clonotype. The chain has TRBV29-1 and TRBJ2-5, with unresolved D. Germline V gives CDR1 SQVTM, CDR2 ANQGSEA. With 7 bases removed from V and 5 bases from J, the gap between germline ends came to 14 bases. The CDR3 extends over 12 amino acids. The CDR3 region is CSASPYLETQYF. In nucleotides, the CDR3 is TGCAGCGCTAGTCCATATCTGGAGACCCAGTACTTC. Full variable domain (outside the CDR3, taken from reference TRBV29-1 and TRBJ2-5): SAVISQKPSRDICQRGTSLTIQCQVDSQVTMMFWYRQQPGQSLTLIATANQGSEATYESGFVIDKFPISRPNLTFSTLTVSNMSPEDSSIYLCSASPYLETQYFGPGTRLLVL.

CDR3 DNA: TGCAGCGTTGGACAGGGGTACGCAACTAATGAAAAACTGTTTTTT. It encodes CSVGQGYATNEKLFF. The chain combines TRBV29-1 with TRBJ1-4; 8 bases fit TRBD1. The CDR3 consists of 15 residues. Trimming cost V 4 bases and J 0 bases; bases outside gene matches: 4. In germline, CDR1 is SQVTM, CDR2 ANQGSEA.

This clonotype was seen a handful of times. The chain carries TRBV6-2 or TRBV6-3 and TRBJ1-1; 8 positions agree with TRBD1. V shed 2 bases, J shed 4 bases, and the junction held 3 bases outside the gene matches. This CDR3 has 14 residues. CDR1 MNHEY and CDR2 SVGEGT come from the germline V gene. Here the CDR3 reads CASSYQGAVTEAFF. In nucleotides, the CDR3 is TGTGCCAGCAGTTACCAGGGGGCGGTCACTGAAGCTTTCTTT.

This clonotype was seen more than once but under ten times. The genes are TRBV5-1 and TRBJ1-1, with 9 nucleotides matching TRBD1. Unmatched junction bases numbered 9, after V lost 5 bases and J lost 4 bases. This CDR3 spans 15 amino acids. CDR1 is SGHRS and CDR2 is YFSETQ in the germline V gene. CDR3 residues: CASRPTGTGRTEAFF. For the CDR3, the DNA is TGCGCCAGCAGGCCTACCGGGACAGGGCGCACTGAAGCTTTCTTT.

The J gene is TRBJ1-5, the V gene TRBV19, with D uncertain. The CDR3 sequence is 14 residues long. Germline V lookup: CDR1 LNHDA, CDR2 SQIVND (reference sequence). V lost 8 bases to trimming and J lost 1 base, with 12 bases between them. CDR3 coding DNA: TGTGCCAGTCGGGAGGGAATGAGCAATCAGCCCCAGCATTTT. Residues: CASREGMSNQPQHF.

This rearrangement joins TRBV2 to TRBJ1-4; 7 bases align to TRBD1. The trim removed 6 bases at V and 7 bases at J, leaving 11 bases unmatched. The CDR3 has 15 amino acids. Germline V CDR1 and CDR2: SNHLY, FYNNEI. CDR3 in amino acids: CASRKQGSRGEKLFF. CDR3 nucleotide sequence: TGTGCCAGCAGGAAACAGGGGAGTCGGGGTGAAAAACTGTTTTTT. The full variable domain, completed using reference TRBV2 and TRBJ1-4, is EPEVTQTPSHQVTQMGQEVILRCVPISNHLYFYWYRQILGQKVEFLVSFYNNEISEKSEIFDDQFSVERPDGSNFTLKIRSTKLEDSAMYFCASRKQGSRGEKLFFGSGTQLSVL.

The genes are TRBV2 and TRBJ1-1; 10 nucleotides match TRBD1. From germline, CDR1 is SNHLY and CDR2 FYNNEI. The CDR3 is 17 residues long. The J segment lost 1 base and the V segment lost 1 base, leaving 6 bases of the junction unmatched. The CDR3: CASSEGTGGLRNTEAFF. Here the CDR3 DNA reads TGTGCCAGCAGTGAAGGGACAGGGGGTCTTCGGAACACTGAAGCTTTCTTT.

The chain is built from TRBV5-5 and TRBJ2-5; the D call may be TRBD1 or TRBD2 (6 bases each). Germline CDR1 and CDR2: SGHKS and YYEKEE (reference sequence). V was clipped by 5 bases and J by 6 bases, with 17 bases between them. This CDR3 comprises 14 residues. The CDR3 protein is CASSPEGGAKTQYF. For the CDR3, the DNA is TGTGCCAGCAGTCCGGAGGGGGGTGCGAAGACCCAGTACTTC.

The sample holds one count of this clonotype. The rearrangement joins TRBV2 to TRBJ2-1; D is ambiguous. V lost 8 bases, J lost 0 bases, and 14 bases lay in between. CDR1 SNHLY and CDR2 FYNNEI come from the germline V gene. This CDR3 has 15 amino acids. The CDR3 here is CASQRIQSSYNEQFF. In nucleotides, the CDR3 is TGTGCCAGCCAAAGGATACAGAGCTCCTACAATGAGCAGTTCTTC.

The CDR3 bases are TGTGCCACCAGGTCTCTAGCGGGAGGGAGCAATGAGCAGTTCTTC. Protein product: CATRSLAGGSNEQFF. The chain is built from TRBV15 and TRBJ2-1; 12 bases line up with TRBD2. This CDR3 region has 15 residues. Germline CDR1 reads LNHNV; CDR2 reads YYDKDF (reference sequence). The J segment lost 6 bases and the V segment lost 6 bases, leaving 6 bases of the junction unmatched.

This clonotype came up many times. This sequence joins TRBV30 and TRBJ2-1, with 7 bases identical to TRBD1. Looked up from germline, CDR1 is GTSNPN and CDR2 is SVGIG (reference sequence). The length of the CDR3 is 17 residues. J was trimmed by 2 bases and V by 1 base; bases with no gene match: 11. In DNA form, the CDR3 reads TGTGCCTGGAGTGGACAGGGAAGGAAAACTGCCTACAATGAGCAGTTCTTC. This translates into CAWSGQGRKTAYNEQFF.

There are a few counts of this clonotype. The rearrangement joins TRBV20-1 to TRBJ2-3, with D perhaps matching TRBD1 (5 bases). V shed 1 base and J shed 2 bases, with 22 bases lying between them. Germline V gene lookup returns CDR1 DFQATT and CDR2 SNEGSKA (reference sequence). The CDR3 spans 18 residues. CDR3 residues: CSARGHTGPLYSTDTQYF. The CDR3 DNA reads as TGCAGTGCTAGAGGGCACACAGGTCCATTATATTCCACAGATACGCAGTATTTT.